The rows below give T cell receptor beta chains drawn from one sample of a study of regulatory T cells in long-lasting Graves disease. One entry per CDR3 protein, called by TCRdb with MiXCR from the multiplex PCR reads. The table has 400,000 to 450,000 distinct CDR3 sequences, 15% seen once; the top ten hold 16%. This sample was shared with a second study, whose subject was T cells in Graves' hyperthyroidism and ophthalmopathy.

The sequences come from peripheral blood mononuclear cells (PBMCs), collected at new diagnosis, from a patient treated with antithyroid drugs. Receptor source: a woman aged 25 to 39 with Graves disease. Each CDR3 is given with its conserved first and last residue. Fields, in order: J gene, clone size, V gene, D gene, CDR3 protein, CDR3 DNA. A D gene is named only where the DNA matches it firmly. Expanded clones get a size class; other rows say once, few or many, or leave the size out.

TRBJ2-2	many	TRBV13	.	CASTSRLAGITGELFF	TGTGCCAGCACCTCTAGGCTGGCAGGTATCACCGGGGAGCTGTTTTTT
TRBJ1-1	.	TRBV29-1	.	CSVEESSGRLGRASEAFF	TGCAGCGTTGAAGAAAGTAGTGGACGCCTTGGCCGGGCGTCTGAAGCTTTCTTT
TRBJ2-2	many	TRBV12-3/TRBV12-4	.	CASIDGTGELFF	TGTGCCAGCATTGACGGGACAGGGGAGCTGTTTTTT
TRBJ2-1	.	TRBV24-1	TRBD2	CATSDLQLAGFSSYNEQFF	TGTGCCACCAGTGATTTGCAACTAGCGGGATTCTCCTCCTACAATGAGCAGTTCTTC
TRBJ2-3	.	TRBV5-6	TRBD2	CASSSAGSTDTQYF	TGTGCCAGCAGCTCAGCGGGAAGCACAGATACGCAGTATTTT
TRBJ1-2	many	TRBV27	.	CASSSTGNYGYTF	TGTGCCAGCAGTTCAACAGGGAACTATGGCTACACCTTC
TRBJ2-3	many	TRBV28	.	CASRPGTHLLDTQYF	TGTGCCAGCCGCCCCGGGACTCATTTACTAGATACGCAGTATTTT
TRBJ2-1	few	TRBV27	TRBD2	CASSFEGGRANNEQFF	TGTGCCAGCAGTTTCGAGGGCGGGAGGGCCAATAATGAGCAGTTCTTC
TRBJ2-1	.	TRBV28	.	CASRGRSKSSYNEQFF	TGTGCCAGCCGCGGGCGGTCGAAAAGCTCCTACAATGAGCAGTTCTTC
TRBJ2-3	few	TRBV27	TRBD2	CASSLGLEKKKADTQYF	TGTGCCAGCAGTCTGGGACTAGAAAAAAAAAAAGCAGATACGCAGTATTTT
TRBJ1-4	few	TRBV12-3/TRBV12-4	.	CASSLLLQDRGSEKLFF	TGTGCCAGCAGTTTATTACTACAAGACAGAGGTAGTGAAAAACTGTTTTTT
TRBJ2-1	many	TRBV11-2	TRBD2	CASSLISSGRADEQFF	TGTGCCAGCAGCTTAATTTCTAGCGGGAGGGCGGATGAGCAGTTCTTC
TRBJ1-5	few	TRBV30	TRBD1	CAWSLVQGASGSVFQPQHF	TGTGCCTGGAGTCTAGTACAGGGGGCCTCAGGTTCGGTGTTTCAGCCCCAGCATTTT
TRBJ1-3	many	TRBV28	.	CASSPSRSGNTIYF	TGTGCCAGCAGCCCATCACGGAGTGGAAACACCATATATTTT